One sample yielded the 10 T cell receptor beta chains listed below, sequenced in a study of blood T cells in healthy people across ages. The use of a sample-barcoded 5' primer and a J-beta primer mix characterized a second PCR of roughly 7 to 11 cycles. TCRdb independently ran MiXCR on the 5' RACE reads; one entry per CDR3 protein. The data show 650,000 to 1,000,000 distinct CDR3 sequences, with around 50% seen just once and roughly 18% held by the top ten. Input material: blood. The receptors were gathered from an elderly man in good health.

This clonotype was seen more than once but under ten times. The V call is TRBV7-7, the J call TRBJ2-5, with D possibly TRBD2 on 6 matching bases. The length of the CDR3 is 15 residues. Per the germline V gene, CDR1 is SSHAT and CDR2 is FNYEAQ (reference sequence). V lost 5 bases, J lost 5 bases, and 18 bases lay in between. This CDR3 is CASSQTTAGYETQYF. The DNA of the CDR3 is TGTGCCAGCAGCCAGACAACGGCGGGGTATGAGACCCAGTACTTC.

This clonotype was seen once. The chain carries TRBV6-2 or TRBV6-3 and TRBJ2-1, with 14 nucleotides matching TRBD2. CDR1 and CDR2 from the germline V gene are MNHEY and SVGEGT. Unmatched junction bases numbered 3, after V lost 2 bases and J lost 9 bases. The CDR3 runs 15 residues. CDR3 DNA sequence: TGTGCCAGCAGTTACGGGACTAGCGGGAGTAGTGAGCAGTTCTTC. This translates into CASSYGTSGSSEQFF.

The chain uses TRBV7-9 and TRBJ2-4; D unresolved. The CDR3 spans 12 residues. The V gene's germline CDR1 is SEHNR and CDR2 FQNEAQ (reference sequence). V shed 3 bases and J shed 8 bases, with 8 bases lying between them. CDR3 sequence reads: CASSFGVDIQYF. For the CDR3, the DNA is TGTGCCAGCAGCTTCGGAGTAGACATTCAGTACTTC.

V and J are TRBV11-3 and TRBJ1-1, with 10 nucleotides matching TRBD1. CDR3 length equals 13 residues. CDR1 SGHNT and CDR2 YENEEA come from the germline V gene. V dropped 1 base and J dropped 9; count of bases not matched to a gene: 2. CDR3 bases: TGTGCCAGCAGCTTAGTGGGACAGGGGAAAGCTTTCTTT. Residues: CASSLVGQGKAFF.

This rearrangement joins TRBV7-2 to TRBJ2-5, with D perhaps matching TRBD1 or TRBD2 (6 bases each). V shed 4 bases and J shed 5 bases, with 17 bases lying between them. CDR3 size: 15 residues. Germline loops: CDR1 SGHTA, CDR2 FQGNSA. In nucleotides, the CDR3 is TGTGCCAGCAGCTCAAGATGGGGGGCCGGGGAGACCCAGTACTTC. It specifies CASSSRWGAGETQYF.

The chain couples TRBV6-1 to TRBJ2-1; a weak D match, TRBD2 (6 bases). The CDR3 extends over 15 amino acids. Per germline, CDR1 MNHNS and CDR2 SASEGT. The CDR3 loop is CAFSRGSGSYNEQFF. For the CDR3, the DNA is TGTGCTTTTTCACGGGGTAGCGGCTCCTACAATGAGCAGTTCTTC.

Regarding this clonotype: The junction does not match germline at one end; this may be a read error. The chain carries TRBV5-1 and TRBJ2-3; 14 bases fit TRBD2. This CDR3 spans 17 amino acids. Germline V gene data show CDR1 as SGHRS and CDR2 as YFSETQ. As DNA, the CDR3 is TGCGCCAGCAGCTTCGGACTAGCGGGAGGAGGAACAGATACGCGGTATTTT. Translating it yields CASSFGLAGGGTDTRYF. The whole variable domain, filled in from reference TRBV5-1 and TRBJ2-3, reads KAGVTQTPRYLIKTRGQQVTLSCSPISGHRSVSWYQQTPGQGLQFLFEYFSETQRNKGNFPGRFSGRQFSNSRSEMNVSTLELGDSALYLCASSFGLAGGGTDTRYFGPGTRLTVL.

The chain joins TRBV5-1 to TRBJ2-3; 7 bases agree with TRBD2. The CDR3 contains 15 residues. J gave up 6 bases and V 0 bases, and 7 bases lay outside the gene matches. Germline assignment: CDR1 SGHRS and CDR2 YFSETQ. The CDR3 sequence: CASSLDGGSFDTQYF. CDR3 coding DNA: TGCGCCAGCAGCTTGGATGGCGGGAGCTTTGATACGCAGTATTTT.

This clonotype appeared many times. This rearrangement joins TRBV10-3 to TRBJ2-1, with 7 positions matching TRBD2. This CDR3 is built from 18 residues. V shed 4 bases, J shed 2 bases, and the junction held 14 bases outside the gene matches. Germline V gene sequence: CDR1 ENHRY, CDR2 SYGVKD. The CDR3 sequence is CAISGTQPSGNPYNEQFF. The CDR3 region has the DNA TGTGCCATCAGTGGAACCCAACCAAGCGGGAACCCCTACAATGAGCAGTTCTTC.

This clonotype was counted at least ten times. This may arise from a read error, as a much more abundant clone is one base away. The rearrangement joins TRBV2 to TRBJ2-5; D is unresolved. The V and J ends lost 8 bases and 11 bases respectively, with 21 bases between them. CDR3 length: 13 residues. Germline CDR1 and CDR2: SNHLY and FYNNEI. The CDR3 DNA reads as TGTGCCAGCGCCCCGGGTACTTACAATGAGCAGTACTTC. It encodes CASAPGTYNEQYF.